These T cell receptor beta chains were read from a single sample in a study of blood T cell repertoires in COVID-19. Only in-frame clones appear in the TCRdb table, and some are missing; sequencing was by immunoSEQ multiplex PCR. The sample carries 250,000 to 350,000 clones, around 84% recorded once. The specimen sequenced was peripheral blood. The receptors come from a human donor with COVID-19, enrolled during active disease. The donor label of this sample is uncertain. CDR3s include the opening cysteine and the closing phenylalanine or tryptophan. The D gene is left open where the match is weak. The size of a clone is reported for some rows only, either as once, few or many, or as a class for expanded clones.

J,V,D,size,CDR3,DNA
TRBJ1-1,TRBV30,NA,NA,CAWAPVNTEAFF,TGTGCCTGGGCCCCGGTGAACACTGAAGCTTTCTTT
TRBJ1-4,TRBV30,NA,NA,CAWSVRFLEGLFF,TGTGCCTGGAGTGTAAGATTTTTGGAGGGACTGTTTTTT
TRBJ2-7,TRBV5-1,TRBD2,NA,CASSLELAGGAYEQYF,TGCGCCAGCAGCTTGGAACTAGCGGGAGGAGCCTACGAGCAGTACTTC
TRBJ2-5,TRBV24-1,NA,NA,CATSGRTGDQETQYF,TGTGCCACCAGTGGTCGTACAGGCGACCAAGAGACCCAGTACTTC
TRBJ1-2,TRBV2,TRBD1,NA,CASSGEDRVFGYTF,TGTGCCAGCAGTGGTGAAGACAGGGTATTCGGCTACACCTTC
TRBJ2-1,TRBV5-1,NA,NA,CASSLDYFYNEQFF,TGCGCCAGCAGCTTGGACTATTTCTACAATGAGCAGTTCTTC
TRBJ2-7,TRBV11-2,TRBD1,NA,CASSLAGGGQMEYF,TGTGCCAGCAGCTTAGCGGGTGGGGGACAGATGGAGTACTTC
TRBJ2-7,TRBV4-2,TRBD2,NA,CASSQDLAGRREQYF,TGTGCCAGCAGCCAAGATCTAGCGGGAAGGAGGGAGCAGTACTTC
TRBJ2-2,TRBV19,TRBD2,NA,CASSSRTSGRTNTGELFF,TGTGCCAGTAGTTCCCGGACTAGCGGGAGGACGAACACCGGGGAGCTGTTTTTT
TRBJ2-6,TRBV6-5,NA,NA,CASSFRGAGANVLTF,TGTGCCAGCAGTTTTAGGGGCGCCGGGGCCAACGTCCTGACTTTC
TRBJ1-1,TRBV7-6,NA,NA,CASSSLTGMNTEAFF,TGTGCCAGCAGCTCTTTGACAGGAATGAACACTGAAGCTTTCTTT
TRBJ2-1,TRBV30,TRBD2,few,CAWRPGTSGRLFF,TGTGCCTGGAGGCCCGGGACTAGCGGGAGGCTGTTCTTC
TRBJ2-7,TRBV7-2,TRBD1,NA,CASSRRQGTDYEQYF,TGTGCCAGCAGCCGGAGACAGGGGACAGACTACGAGCAGTACTTC
TRBJ2-7,TRBV5-6,NA,NA,CASSLGRTVISYEQYF,TGTGCCAGCAGCTTGGGGAGGACAGTGATTTCCTACGAGCAGTACTTC
TRBJ2-1,TRBV18,TRBD2,NA,CASSRGRVGEQFF,TGTGCCAGCTCACGTGGGAGGGTCGGTGAGCAGTTCTTC
TRBJ2-5,TRBV30,TRBD1,NA,CAWSSRDRGLETQYF,TGTGCCTGGAGTAGCCGGGACAGGGGGCTTGAGACCCAGTACTTC
TRBJ2-2,TRBV28,TRBD2,NA,CATDTSGLNTGELFF,TGTGCCACCGATACTAGCGGACTAAACACCGGGGAGCTGTTTTTT
TRBJ2-1,TRBV7-7,NA,few,CASSRDGTLYNEQFF,TGTGCTAGCAGCCGCGACGGGACTTTATACAATGAGCAGTTCTTC
TRBJ2-1,TRBV2,TRBD1,NA,CASSYTGGHNEQFF,TGTGCCAGCAGTTATACAGGGGGGCACAATGAGCAGTTCTTC
TRBJ2-1,TRBV27,TRBD2,NA,CASSFNTGGTYNEQFF,TGTGCCAGCAGTTTTAATACGGGAGGGACTTACAATGAGCAGTTCTTC
TRBJ1-1,TRBV11-3,TRBD1,NA,CASSGDRGKMNTEAFF,TGTGCCAGCAGCGGTGACAGGGGTAAGATGAACACTGAAGCTTTCTTT
TRBJ2-6,TRBV7-9,NA,NA,CASSNDRGTGANVLTF,TGTGCCAGCAGTAACGACCGCGGGACTGGGGCCAACGTCCTGACTTTC
TRBJ1-3,TRBV19,NA,NA,CASSDRGNTIYF,TGTGCCAGTAGCGACAGGGGAAACACCATATATTTT
TRBJ2-6,TRBV9,NA,NA,CASSVEQGWGSGANVLTF,TGTGCCAGCAGCGTAGAGCAGGGTTGGGGCTCTGGGGCCAACGTCCTGACTTTC
TRBJ2-6,TRBV5-1,NA,NA,CASSLGTASSGANVLTF,TGCGCCAGCAGCTTGGGGACAGCCTCCTCTGGGGCCAACGTCCTGACTTTC
TRBJ2-7,TRBV28,NA,NA,CASTRPASYEQYF,TGTGCCAGCACCCGCCCGGCTAGCTACGAACAGTACTTC
TRBJ2-2,TRBV11-2,NA,NA,CASSLVPGTGELFF,TGTGCCAGCAGCTTAGTACCAGGGACCGGGGAGCTGTTTTTT
TRBJ1-1,TRBV20-1,NA,once,CSASYSTEAFF,TGCAGTGCTAGCTACAGCACTGAAGCTTTCTTT
TRBJ1-2,TRBV28,NA,NA,CASRAAGKVYGYTF,TGTGCCAGCAGGGCAGCCGGGAAGGTCTATGGCTACACCTTC
TRBJ2-5,TRBV6-2/TRBV6-3,NA,NA,CASSYVGGDQGTQYF,TGTGCCAGCAGTTACGTGGGAGGAGACCAAGGGACCCAGTACTTC
TRBJ2-1,TRBV6-5,TRBD1,NA,CASSYWGQGDNEQFF,TGTGCCAGCAGTTACTGGGGACAGGGGGACAATGAGCAGTTCTTC
TRBJ1-6,TRBV13,TRBD1,NA,CASSGRQGASSPLHF,TGTGCCAGCAGCGGGCGACAGGGGGCATCTTCACCCCTCCACTTT
TRBJ2-3,TRBV28,TRBD2,NA,CASRSRQGIRLAGGRLDTQYF,TGTGCCAGCAGATCCCGACAGGGCATAAGACTAGCGGGAGGGCGGTTGGATACGCAGTATTTT
TRBJ2-2,TRBV29-1,NA,few,CSTCDDLNTGELFF,TGCAGCACTTGTGATGACTTGAACACCGGGGAGCTGTTTTTT
TRBJ1-2,TRBV19,NA,NA,CASSSQGWMDYGYTF,TGTGCCAGTAGTTCACAGGGCTGGATGGACTATGGCTACACCTTC
TRBJ2-3,TRBV28,NA,NA,CASSLTAYQSTDTQYF,TGTGCCAGCAGCCTGACAGCCTACCAAAGCACAGATACGCAGTATTTT
TRBJ2-7,TRBV2,TRBD1,NA,CASRTNRDRPSYEQYF,TGTGCCAGCAGGACGAACCGGGACAGGCCTTCCTACGAGCAGTACTTC
TRBJ1-5,TRBV28,TRBD1,NA,CASGEQGATQPQHF,TGTGCCAGCGGCGAACAGGGGGCGACCCAGCCCCAGCATTTT
TRBJ1-4,TRBV3-1/TRBV3-2,TRBD1,NA,CASSPTGAVGEKLFF,TGTGCCAGCAGCCCTACAGGGGCGGTAGGCGAAAAACTGTTTTTT
TRBJ1-1,TRBV5-1,NA,NA,CASSLWGGENTEAFF,TGCGCCAGCAGCTTGTGGGGCGGAGAGAACACTGAAGCTTTCTTT
TRBJ1-6,TRBV9,TRBD1,NA,CASTPTGQGASPLHF,TGTGCCAGCACCCCAACCGGACAGGGGGCCTCACCCCTCCACTTT
TRBJ1-1,TRBV7-3,TRBD1,NA,CASSLTGVGTEAFF,TGTGCCAGCAGCCTCACAGGGGTAGGCACTGAAGCTTTCTTT
TRBJ1-6,TRBV5-1,TRBD1,NA,CASSFSRTGANSPLHF,TGCGCCAGCAGCTTCTCTCGGACAGGGGCGAATTCACCCCTCCACTTT
TRBJ1-4,TRBV28,TRBD1,NA,CASSSDRGLTNEKLFF,TGTGCCAGCAGCTCGGACAGGGGGCTGACTAATGAAAAACTGTTTTTT
TRBJ2-5,TRBV14,NA,NA,CASSHHRGSETQYF,TGTGCCAGCAGCCACCATCGGGGGAGCGAGACCCAGTACTTC
TRBJ1-6,TRBV7-9,NA,NA,CASSLAAGSLNSPLHF,TGTGCCAGCAGCTTAGCGGCAGGGTCGCTTAACTCACCCCTCCACTTT
TRBJ1-3,TRBV5-1,NA,NA,CASSLDGANGNTIYF,TGCGCCAGCAGCTTGGATGGGGCAAATGGAAACACCATATATTTT
TRBJ1-6,TRBV20-1,TRBD1,NA,CSASELFGQAGNSPLHF,TGCAGTGCTAGTGAACTTTTTGGACAGGCTGGTAATTCACCCCTCCACTTT
TRBJ2-5,TRBV6-1,TRBD2,NA,CASSEASGRYQETQYF,TGTGCCAGCAGTGAAGCGAGCGGGAGGTACCAAGAGACCCAGTACTTC
TRBJ2-1,TRBV3-1/TRBV3-2,NA,NA,CASSDSPGVGFNEQFF,TGTGCCAGCAGCGATTCCCCGGGAGTCGGATTCAATGAGCAGTTCTTC